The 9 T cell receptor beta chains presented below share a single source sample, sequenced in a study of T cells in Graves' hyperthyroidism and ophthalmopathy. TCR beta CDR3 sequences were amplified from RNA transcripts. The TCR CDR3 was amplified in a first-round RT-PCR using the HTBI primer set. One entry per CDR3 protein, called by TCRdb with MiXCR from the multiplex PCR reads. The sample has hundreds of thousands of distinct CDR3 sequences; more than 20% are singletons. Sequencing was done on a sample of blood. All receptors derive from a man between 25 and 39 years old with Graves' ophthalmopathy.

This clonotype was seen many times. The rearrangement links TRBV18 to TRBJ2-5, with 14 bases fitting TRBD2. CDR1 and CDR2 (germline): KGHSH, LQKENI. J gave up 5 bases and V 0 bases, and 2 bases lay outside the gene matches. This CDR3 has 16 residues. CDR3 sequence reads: CASSPPGLAGVETQYF. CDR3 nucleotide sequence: TGTGCCAGCTCACCACCGGGACTAGCGGGAGTTGAGACCCAGTACTTC.

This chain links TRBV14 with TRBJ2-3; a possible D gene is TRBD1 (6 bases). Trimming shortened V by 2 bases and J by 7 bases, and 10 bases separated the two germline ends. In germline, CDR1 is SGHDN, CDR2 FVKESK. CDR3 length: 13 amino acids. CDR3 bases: TGTGCCAGCAGCCAACAGGGGCACCATACGCAGTATTTT. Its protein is CASSQQGHHTQYF.

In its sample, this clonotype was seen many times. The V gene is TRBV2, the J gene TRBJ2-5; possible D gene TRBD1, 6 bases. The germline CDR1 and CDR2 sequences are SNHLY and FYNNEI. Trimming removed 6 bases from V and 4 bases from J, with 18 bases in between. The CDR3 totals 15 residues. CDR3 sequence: CASRSLGHEVETQYF. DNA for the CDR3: TGTGCCAGCAGGTCCCTGGGACATGAGGTAGAGACCCAGTACTTC.

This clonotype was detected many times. CDR3 DNA sequence: TGTGCCAGCAGCCAGCTGTCGGGAGGGCACGAGCAGTACTTC. Residues: CASSQLSGGHEQYF. The gene calls are TRBV3-1 and TRBJ2-7; 8 nucleotides agree with TRBD2. J was trimmed by 5 bases and V by 3 bases; bases with no gene match: 6. CDR1 LGHDT and CDR2 YNNKEL come from the germline V gene (reference sequence). CDR3 length equals 14 residues.

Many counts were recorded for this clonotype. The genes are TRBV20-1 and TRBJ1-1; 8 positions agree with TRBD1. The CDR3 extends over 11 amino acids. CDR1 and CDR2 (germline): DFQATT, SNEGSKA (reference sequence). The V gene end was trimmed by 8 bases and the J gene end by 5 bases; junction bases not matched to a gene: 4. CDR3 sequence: CSQGAGTEAFF. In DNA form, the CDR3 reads TGCAGTCAGGGGGCAGGTACTGAAGCTTTCTTT.

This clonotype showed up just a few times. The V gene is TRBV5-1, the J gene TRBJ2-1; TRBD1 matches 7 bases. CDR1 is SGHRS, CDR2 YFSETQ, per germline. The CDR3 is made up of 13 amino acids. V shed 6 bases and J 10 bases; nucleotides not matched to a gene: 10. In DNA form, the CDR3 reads TGCGCCAGCAACTCCACCCCGACAGGGGAGCAGTTCTTC. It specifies CASNSTPTGEQFF.

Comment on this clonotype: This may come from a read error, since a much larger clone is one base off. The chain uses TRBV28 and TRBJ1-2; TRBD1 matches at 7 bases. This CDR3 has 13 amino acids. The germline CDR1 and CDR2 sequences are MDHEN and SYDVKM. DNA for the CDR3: TGTGCCAGCGGTTTCGAGGGGGCGAGGGGCTACACCTTC. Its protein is CASGFEGARGYTF.

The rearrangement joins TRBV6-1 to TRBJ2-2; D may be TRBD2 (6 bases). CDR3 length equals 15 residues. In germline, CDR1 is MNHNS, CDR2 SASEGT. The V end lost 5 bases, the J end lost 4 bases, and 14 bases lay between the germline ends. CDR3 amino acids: CASSRAGAGTGELFF. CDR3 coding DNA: TGTGCCAGCAGTAGGGCAGGAGCGGGCACCGGGGAGCTGTTTTTT.

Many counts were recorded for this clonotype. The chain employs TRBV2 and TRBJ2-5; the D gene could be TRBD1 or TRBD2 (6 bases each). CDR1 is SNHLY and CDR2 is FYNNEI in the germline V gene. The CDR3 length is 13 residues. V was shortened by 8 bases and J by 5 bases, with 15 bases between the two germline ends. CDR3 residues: CASGGQGGETQYF. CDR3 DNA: TGTGCCAGCGGGGGGCAAGGCGGGGAGACCCAGTACTTC.